A single sample is the source of the 10 T cell receptor beta chains below, sequenced in a study of T cell responses to AZD1222 COVID-19 vaccine. The table came from immunoSEQ multiplex PCR; TCRdb's copy has only in-frame clones and leaves some out. The sample records 100,000 to 150,000 clones, around 90% being singletons. Material: peripheral blood, obtained on day 0 of AZD1222 vaccination. The receptors were sampled from an adult in good health.

This sequence joins TRBV6-5 and TRBJ1-3, with D possibly TRBD1 on 6 matching bases. This CDR3 comprises 14 residues. Deletions cut 8 bases from V and 7 bases from J, with 18 bases between. The germline V gene encodes CDR1 MNHEY and CDR2 SVGAGI. The CDR3 here is CASRQAEWGNTIYF. In nucleotides, the CDR3 is TGTGCCAGCCGACAGGCGGAGTGGGGGAACACCATATATTTT.

The chain combines TRBV6-5 with TRBJ1-5; D gene ambiguous. There are 14 residues in the CDR3. Trimming took 3 bases from V and 5 from J, leaving 11 bases between them. CDR1 is MNHEY and CDR2 is SVGAGI in the germline V gene. Written as DNA, the CDR3 is TGTGCCAGCAGTTATGTCTCCCGGGATCAGCCCCAGCATTTT. Its protein is CASSYVSRDQPQHF.

This clone was seen more than once but under ten times. This chain joins TRBV19 and TRBJ1-1, with D maybe TRBD1 (5 bases). The V gene's germline CDR1 is LNHDA and CDR2 SQIVND (reference sequence). The CDR3 totals 13 residues. The germline V and J ends were trimmed by 7 bases and 0 bases, with 9 bases remaining between them. This CDR3 reads CASMGDVNTEAFF. The CDR3 nucleotides are TGTGCCAGTATGGGGGACGTGAACACTGAAGCTTTCTTT. The full variable domain, in which reference TRBV19 and TRBJ1-1 provide the parts outside the CDR3, is DGGITQSPKYLFRKEGQNVTLSCEQNLNHDAMYWYRQDPGQGLRLIYYSQIVNDFQKGDIAEGYSVSREKKESFPLTVTSAQKNPTAFYLCASMGDVNTEAFFGQGTRLTVV.

As regards this clone: The junction shows a germline mismatch at one end, possibly a read error. V gene TRBV3-1 (or the pseudogene TRBV3-2) combines with J gene TRBJ2-7; a possible D gene is TRBD1 (5 bases). CDR3 size: 12 residues. Germline V gene lookup returns CDR1 LGHDT and CDR2 YNNKEL (reference sequence). The CDR3 nucleotides read TGTGCCAGCAGCCCCGAGACAGCGACGGCCCGCTTC. It codes for CASSPETATARF.

V and J are TRBV3-1 (or the pseudogene TRBV3-2) and TRBJ1-4; the D gene is possibly TRBD1 (6 bases). CDR1 is LGHDT and CDR2 is YNNKEL in the germline V gene (reference sequence). The CDR3 contains 17 residues. V dropped 1 base and J dropped 0 bases, with 12 bases sitting between them. CDR3 DNA: TGTGCCAGCAGCCAAGGTGTAGGGGGACCAACTAATGAAAAACTGTTTTTT. Translating gives CASSQGVGGPTNEKLFF.

V is TRBV6-5 and J is TRBJ1-4; 7 positions match TRBD1. J gave up 4 bases and V 2 bases, and 4 bases lay outside the gene matches. The CDR3 is made up of 15 amino acids. The germline V gene encodes CDR1 MNHEY and CDR2 SVGAGI. The CDR3 loop is CASSYRDRINEKLFF. The CDR3 DNA reads TGTGCCAGCAGTTACCGGGACAGAATTAATGAAAAACTGTTTTTT.

This clone was detected only once. The gene calls are TRBV10-3 and TRBJ2-3, with a weak D call TRBD2 (7 bases). The germline V gene has CDR1 ENHRY and CDR2 SYGVKD. V was cut by 8 bases and J by 2 bases, with 8 bases left in between. The CDR3 loop spans 12 amino acids. The CDR3 DNA sequence: TGTGCCATCGGGGGGGCCACAGATACGCAGTATTTT. Its translation is CAIGGATDTQYF.

In its sample, this clone was seen once. The J gene is TRBJ1-1, the V gene TRBV5-1, with TRBD1 as a possible D gene (6 bases). CDR3 size: 16 residues. Per the germline V gene, CDR1 is SGHRS and CDR2 is YFSETQ. With 0 bases removed from V and 5 bases from J, the gap between germline ends came to 17 bases. CDR3 in amino acids: CASSLDPQGGGTEAFF. The DNA for the CDR3 is TGCGCCAGCAGCTTGGACCCACAGGGAGGCGGGACTGAAGCTTTCTTT.

Relative to its sample, this clone is medium-sized. The chain links TRBV6-6 to TRBJ1-1; weak D call: TRBD1 (5 bases). CDR3 length equals 13 residues. The germline gives CDR1 MNHNY, CDR2 SVGAGI (reference sequence). Deletions cut 8 bases from V and 1 base from J, with 11 bases between. The CDR3 sequence: CASLGEGNTEAFF. CDR3 bases: TGTGCCAGCCTGGGGGAGGGGAACACTGAAGCTTTCTTT.

CDR3 nucleotides: TGCGCCAGCAGCCCGTATGGGACGGGGGAGGAAAAACTGTTTTTT. It is translated as CASSPYGTGEEKLFF. The rearrangement links TRBV5-1 to TRBJ1-4; D is perhaps TRBD1 (5 bases). Germline CDR1 is SGHRS and CDR2 is YFSETQ. The CDR3 contains 15 residues. The germline V and J ends were trimmed by 4 bases and 8 bases, with 18 bases remaining between them.